A single TCR beta chain is shown here with its context. It lacks a known antigen. No quality values exist for individual bases; no much larger clone is one base distant. Library preparation employed PCR. Sequencer: Illumina HiSeq 2500. Molecular barcoding was employed in the preparation of TCR libraries, with unique molecular identifiers being used to normalize TCRbeta repertoire quantification. TCRdb trimmed public reads at Q25 via fastp, called clones via MiXCR and kept in-frame beta chains. Merged by CDR3 protein, the rows form single entries marked with the most common genes and DNA. The sample table contains about 540,000 distinct CDR3 sequences; only one count was recorded for about 17% of them. Jointly, the top ten make up 3.3% of the sample. The junction shows trimming of 3 bases on V and 5 bases on J, plus 19 bases between the germline ends. The CDR3 sequence holds 15 residues, the cysteine and phenylalanine included. Just the 45-base CDR3 DNA is kept, in frame starting at base 1. CDR1 and CDR2 are drawn from the germline V gene: SQVTM, ANQGSEA.

This entry is derived from a study of T-cell reconstitution after alpha-beta-depleted transplantation in children (dated by TCRdb to 2016 to 2017). Study-wide context: T-cell immune reconstitution after TCRalphabeta/CD19-depleted allogeneic hematopoietic cell transplantation in children was quantitatively tracked in the study by means of TCR repertoire profiling.

This specimen consisted of PBMCs from the stem cell graft donor, obtained from the stem cell graft. This chain is built from TRBV29-1 and TRBJ2-5; TRBD2 is a possible D gene, resting on 6 matching bases. The clonotype was recovered from a human donor who donated a stem cell graft to a child with acute lymphoblastic leukemia. DNA sequence: TGCAGCGTTGAGGCCCCTAGCGTATTGGGGGAGACCCAGTACTTC. Its amino acids are CSVEAPSVLGETQYF.